The 5 T cell receptor beta chains listed next were all sequenced from one sample in a study of T-cell memory formation after mild COVID-19 (dated by TCRdb to 2020 to 2023). Library preparation used 5' RACE. The instrument was an Illumina NovaSeq 6000. Through fastp at Q25 and MiXCR, TCRdb rebuilt clones from the public reads, retaining in-frame beta chains. Under each unique CDR3 protein, matching rows form one entry showing the most common genes and DNA. The sample contains nearly 110,000 distinct CDR3 sequences, 17% of them found a single time. Over 25% of the sample is taken by the ten largest. Material for sequencing was PBMCs or a T cell subset sorted from them (not recorded which). The receptors come from an adult woman who had mild COVID-19 (a few samples of this study predate the infection). The sample titles of this study are shuffled in the database, so cell type and time point are left out; the donor was told from shared clones.

The chain links TRBV9 to TRBJ2-1, with D uncertain. Germline CDR1 and CDR2: SGDLS and YYNGEE. V was cut by 4 bases and J by 7 bases, with 18 bases left in between. The CDR3 loop spans 15 amino acids. The chain's CDR3 is CASSPASGAENEQFF. The CDR3 DNA is TGTGCCAGCAGCCCTGCTTCGGGCGCCGAAAATGAGCAGTTCTTC.

The J gene is TRBJ1-1, the V gene TRBV12-3 or TRBV12-4, with a possible D match to TRBD1 (5 bases). Deletions cut 2 bases from V and 7 bases from J, with 11 bases between. The CDR3 sequence is 13 residues long. The DNA of the CDR3 is TGTGCCAGCAGTTTACGAGGGGTTAGTGAAGCTTTCTTT. Translated, it gives CASSLRGVSEAFF.

CDR3 sequence: CSVGPTASGYTF. In DNA form, the CDR3 reads TGCAGCGTTGGGCCGACAGCCTCTGGCTACACCTTC. This rearrangement joins TRBV29-1 to TRBJ1-2, with D perhaps TRBD1 (5 bases). V lost 4 bases and J 7 bases, leaving 13 bases between the germline ends. The V gene's germline CDR1 is SQVTM and CDR2 ANQGSEA. The CDR3 consists of 12 residues.

This clonotype was counted between two and nine times. V gene TRBV6-2 or TRBV6-3 combines with J gene TRBJ2-7; D possibly corresponds to TRBD1 (5 bases). Germline CDR1 and CDR2: MNHEY and SVGEGT. This CDR3 is 13 amino acids long. V was clipped by 5 bases and J by 3 bases, with 11 bases between them. For the CDR3, the DNA is TGTGCCAGCAGTCCAGGACAACACTACGAGCAGTACTTC. This codes for CASSPGQHYEQYF.

V and J are TRBV4-1 and TRBJ2-1, with 7 bases aligning to TRBD2. CDR1 MGHRA and CDR2 YSYEKL come from the germline V gene. V gave up 1 base and J gave up 9 bases; unmatched junction bases: 6. CDR3 size: 14 residues. CDR3 protein: CASSQGTSGSEQFF. As DNA, the CDR3 is TGCGCCAGCAGCCAAGGGACTAGTGGGAGTGAGCAGTTCTTC.